Listed here are 21 T cell receptor beta chains from one sample, sequenced in a study of shared T cell receptors in the human thymus. The table came from immunoSEQ multiplex PCR; TCRdb's copy has only in-frame clones and leaves some out. The sample lists around 340,000 clones, roughly 94% occurring once. Sequenced material: thymocytes. These TCRs come from a human donor.

This clone was recorded only once. This rearrangement joins TRBV27 to TRBJ1-5, with D hard to call. Germline loops: CDR1 MNHEY, CDR2 SMNVEV (reference sequence). The CDR3 consists of 13 residues. With 5 bases removed from V and 4 bases from J, the gap between germline ends came to 9 bases. CDR3: CASSKYKNQPQHF. The CDR3 region has the DNA TGTGCCAGCAGTAAATATAAAAATCAGCCCCAGCATTTT.

This clone was detected once. The chain couples TRBV27 to TRBJ1-6; 8 bases match TRBD1. The germline V gene has CDR1 MNHEY and CDR2 SMNVEV (reference sequence). This CDR3 comprises 16 residues. V gave up 8 bases and J gave up 1 base; unmatched junction bases: 7. CDR3 in DNA: TGTGCCAGCGGGAGACAGGGGAAGTCCTATAATTCACCCCTCCACTTT. Its translation: CASGRQGKSYNSPLHF.

The gene calls are TRBV27 and TRBJ2-1; 15 bases fit TRBD2. This CDR3 comprises 19 residues. Germline V gene sequence: CDR1 MNHEY, CDR2 SMNVEV (reference sequence). J gave up 8 bases and V 1 base, and 12 bases lay outside the gene matches. The CDR3 protein is CASSLFPLGLAGGPYEQFF. CDR3 DNA: TGTGCCAGCAGTTTATTCCCCCTAGGACTAGCGGGAGGGCCATATGAGCAGTTCTTC.

The chain recombines TRBV19 with TRBJ2-1; unclear D gene. The CDR3 is 14 amino acids. V lost 3 bases and J lost 4, with 10 bases in between. Germline assignment: CDR1 LNHDA and CDR2 SQIVND (reference sequence). CDR3 residues: CASSMTRSYNEQFF. The CDR3 DNA sequence: TGTGCCAGTAGTATGACCCGGAGTTACAATGAGCAGTTCTTC.

V is TRBV27 and J is TRBJ2-5; 7 nucleotides line up with TRBD2. This CDR3 is built from 14 residues. The V segment lost 6 bases and the J segment 5 bases; nucleotides outside the gene matches: 9. The V gene's germline CDR1 is MNHEY and CDR2 SMNVEV (reference sequence). The chain's CDR3 is CASRPTGGGETQYF. The CDR3 DNA sequence: TGTGCCAGCAGGCCTACGGGGGGTGGGGAGACCCAGTACTTC.

V and J are TRBV9 and TRBJ2-3; a possible D gene is TRBD2 (6 bases). The germline CDR1 and CDR2 sequences are SGDLS and YYNGEE. Trimming took off 5 bases at V and 1 base at J, with 8 bases between the two ends. This CDR3 contains 13 residues. The CDR3 DNA follows: TGTGCCAGCAGTGGAGGGGGCACAGATACGCAGTATTTT. Translation gives CASSGGGTDTQYF.

The CDR3 here is CASSYQGGTEAFF. The CDR3 nucleotides are TGTGCCAGCAGTTACCAGGGAGGCACTGAAGCTTTCTTT. This chain links TRBV6-5 with TRBJ1-1, with a weak D call TRBD1 (5 bases). The germline gives CDR1 MNHEY, CDR2 SVGAGI. V was trimmed by 2 bases and J by 4 bases, leaving 8 bases between them. This CDR3 is built from 13 residues.

This sequence joins TRBV6-1 and TRBJ2-1; D assignment may be TRBD1 or TRBD2 (5 bases each). The V end lost 1 base, the J end lost 7 bases, and 17 bases lay between the germline ends. Germline assignment: CDR1 MNHNS and CDR2 SASEGT. This CDR3 contains 16 residues. CDR3 sequence (DNA): TGTGCCAGCAGTGAAGGAGGGGCTTACGGAGGAAATGAGCAGTTCTTC. Translating gives CASSEGGAYGGNEQFF.

The V call is TRBV28, the J call TRBJ2-3; D gene uncertain. The CDR3 consists of 12 residues. Germline V lookup: CDR1 MDHEN, CDR2 SYDVKM. V was trimmed by 2 bases and J by 7 bases, leaving 7 bases between them. CDR3 sequence (DNA): TGTGCCAGCAGTTTAGCCCTTAATACGCAGTATTTT. Amino acid sequence: CASSLALNTQYF.

This chain joins TRBV27 and TRBJ2-3; 7 bases map to TRBD2. The CDR3 is 16 amino acids. The V gene's germline CDR1 is MNHEY and CDR2 SMNVEV (reference sequence). V lost 8 bases and J lost 2; bases outside the gene matches: 13. This chain's CDR3 is CASYRFPLAVTDTQYF. DNA of the CDR3: TGTGCCAGCTACCGATTTCCCCTAGCGGTCACAGATACGCAGTATTTT.

This clone has just one count. This chain joins TRBV4-1 and TRBJ1-2; no definite D call. The germline V gene has CDR1 MGHRA and CDR2 YSYEKL. There are 19 residues in the CDR3. Trimming took 0 bases from V and 8 from J, leaving 28 bases between them. The CDR3 DNA reads as TGCGCCAGCAGCCAAGAGTACAACGACACGTCCGGCCCCACACGAGGCTACACCTTC. As protein: CASSQEYNDTSGPTRGYTF.

In DNA, the CDR3 is TGTGCCAGCAGTGAATCAGGAACAGATAATGAAAAACTGTTTTTT. It encodes CASSESGTDNEKLFF. The chain joins TRBV25-1 to TRBJ1-4; D gene uncertain. V was clipped by 1 base and J by 4 bases, with 10 bases between them. The length of the CDR3 is 15 residues. From germline, CDR1 is MGHDK and CDR2 SYGVNS.

The chain is built from TRBV27 and TRBJ2-7, with 14 positions matching TRBD2. Trimming at V came to 5 bases and at J to 0 bases, leaving 6 bases not matched to a gene. This CDR3 contains 17 residues. Germline-derived CDR1 and CDR2 are MNHEY and SMNVEV (reference sequence). DNA of the CDR3: TGTGCCAGCAGTCGAGGACTAGCGGGAGGAAGCTCCTACGAGCAGTACTTC. Its protein is CASSRGLAGGSSYEQYF.

The chain is built from TRBV19 and TRBJ1-1, with D uncertain. This CDR3 comprises 14 residues. The V gene lost 7 bases and the J gene lost 5 bases, with 17 bases spanning the gap. Germline lookup yields CDR1 LNHDA and CDR2 SQIVND (reference sequence). CDR3: CASTMTTRRTEAFF. The DNA for the CDR3 is TGTGCCAGTACCATGACAACGCGGCGGACTGAAGCTTTCTTT. The complete variable domain, with remaining parts taken from reference TRBV19 and TRBJ1-1, reads DGGITQSPKYLFRKEGQNVTLSCEQNLNHDAMYWYRQDPGQGLRLIYYSQIVNDFQKGDIAEGYSVSREKKESFPLTVTSAQKNPTAFYLCASTMTTRRTEAFFGQGTRLTVV.

The chain has TRBV27 and TRBJ2-3; D is tentatively TRBD1 or TRBD2 (6 bases each). V lost 6 bases and J lost 4, with 11 bases in between. The CDR3 spans 13 residues. Germline V gene lookup returns CDR1 MNHEY and CDR2 SMNVEV (reference sequence). The CDR3 bases are TGTGCCAGCAGGGCGGAGGGGGCAGATACGCAGTATTTT. Translation: CASRAEGADTQYF.

The chain uses TRBV7-2 and TRBJ1-5; D might be TRBD1 (5 bases). The germline gives CDR1 SGHTA, CDR2 FQGNSA. The CDR3 totals 14 residues. The germline V and J ends were trimmed by 2 bases and 5 bases, with 10 bases remaining between them. This CDR3 reads CASSLRGSHQPQHF. CDR3 DNA: TGTGCCAGCAGCTTACGGGGGTCCCATCAGCCCCAGCATTTT. Based on the CDR3 plus reference TRBV7-2 and TRBJ1-5, the full variable domain is GAGVSQSPSNKVTEKGKDVELRCDPISGHTALYWYRQSLGQGLEFLIYFQGNSAPDKSGLPSDRFSAERTGGSVSTLTIQRTQQEDSAVYLCASSLRGSHQPQHFGDGTRLSIL.

The chain joins TRBV27 to TRBJ1-1; a weak D match, TRBD1 (5 bases). Germline assignment: CDR1 MNHEY and CDR2 SMNVEV (reference sequence). Trimming removed 3 bases at V and 9 bases at J, with 14 bases between. The CDR3 extends over 13 amino acids. The CDR3 sequence: CASSFRSRDQAFF. The DNA of the CDR3 is TGTGCCAGCAGTTTCAGATCCCGGGACCAAGCTTTCTTT.

The rearrangement joins TRBV6-1 to TRBJ2-7; possibly TRBD1 for D (5 bases). Deletions cut 8 bases from V and 0 bases from J, with 8 bases between. This CDR3 region has 12 residues. In germline, CDR1 is MNHNS, CDR2 SASEGT. The CDR3 bases are TGTGCCAGCGGGGCCCCCTCCTACGAGCAGTACTTC. Translation gives CASGAPSYEQYF.

The gene calls are TRBV27 and TRBJ2-7, with a possible D match to TRBD1 (7 bases). The CDR3 runs to 17 residues. With 3 bases removed from V and 7 bases from J, the gap between germline ends came to 25 bases. Per germline, CDR1 MNHEY and CDR2 SMNVEV (reference sequence). The DNA for the CDR3 is TGTGCCAGCAGTTTGAAGGAGGGGGCCGAGATCCTTAAGGAGCAGTACTTC. Its translation is CASSLKEGAEILKEQYF.

The chain joins TRBV29-1 to TRBJ2-5; TRBD2 matches 12 bases. The V segment lost 7 bases and the J segment 3 bases; nucleotides outside the gene matches: 6. The CDR3 totals 14 residues. CDR1 and CDR2 from the germline V gene are SQVTM and ANQGSEA. The CDR3, as DNA: TGCAGCGGGGAGACTAGCGGGAGAGAAGAGACCCAGTACTTC. Amino acids: CSGETSGREETQYF. Together with reference TRBV29-1 and TRBJ2-5, the CDR3 gives the full variable domain: SAVISQKPSRDICQRGTSLTIQCQVDSQVTMMFWYRQQPGQSLTLIATANQGSEATYESGFVIDKFPISRPNLTFSTLTVSNMSPEDSSIYLCSGETSGREETQYFGPGTRLLVL.

This chain uses TRBV6-1 with TRBJ2-2; 16 nucleotides align to TRBD2. Germline CDR1 and CDR2: MNHNS and SASEGT. This CDR3 region has 19 residues. V lost 4 bases, J lost 2 bases, and 7 bases stayed unmatched. The CDR3 sequence is CASSGGLAGGLRNTGELFF. CDR3 in DNA: TGTGCCAGCAGTGGGGGACTAGCGGGAGGGCTACGCAACACCGGGGAGCTGTTTTTT.